This TCR beta chain derives from a study of T cells in Graves' hyperthyroidism and ophthalmopathy (dated by TCRdb to the late 2010s). A note on the overall study: Peripheral blood samples were taken at initial diagnosis, before any treatment was given. To identify distinguishing TCR V-J signatures, a discovery cohort of about 95 patients was used, comprising 43 with Graves' ophthalmopathy and 55 to 65 with stable Graves' hyperthyroidism. Prospective prediction of ophthalmopathy was tested in an independent validation cohort consisting of 18 to 20 hyperthyroidism patients and about 17 patients who later progressed to ophthalmopathy. The 100 or so discovery patients were divided at random into training and test sets in a 7:3 ratio. The study also compared thyroid tissue and blood T-cell repertoires from 6 or 7 Graves' hyperthyroidism patients. After blood sampling, hyperthyroidism patients were treated with methimazole at a starting dose of 30 mg daily, and ophthalmopathy patients were treated with high-dose intravenous methylprednisolone. The paper describes TCR Vbeta CDR3 sequencing of 135 peripheral blood samples, made up of fewer than 50 ophthalmopathy patients, roughly 80 hyperthyroidism patients and 17 progressor patients. Study-level results and caveats: In validation, the model predicted progression to ophthalmopathy with approximately 71% sensitivity and about 73% specificity, a median of approximately 6.5 months before onset. In cross-validation, a model built on a 13 V-J signature told ophthalmopathy apart from stable hyperthyroidism with under 90% sensitivity and about 81% specificity, and in testing the same model reached 80%/75%. Blood samples also contained most of the expanded thyroid clonotypes (frequency above 0.001), which suggests that blood repertoires may reflect thyroid immune responses. No statistical method was used to fix the sample size in advance, and group allocation was not hidden from the investigators.

The TCR beta CDR3 regions were amplified from the RNA transcripts. The TCR CDR3 was subjected to a first round of RT-PCR using the HTBI primer set and the Qiagen OneStep RT-PCR kit. The libraries were constructed in a second round of multiplex PCR and then size-selected and purified. The libraries were sequenced on an Illumina HiSeq2000 using paired-end 100 bp reads. In the source study's methods: Raw data were processed with SOAPnuke, discarding reads with adapters, uncalled bases, mean Phred below 15, or no exact constant-primer or identifier match. COPE v1.2.5 was used to merge high-quality paired reads, and clonotypes were defined as unique nucleotide sequences. MiTCR v1.1 was used to align the clonotypes against IMGT TRBV, TRBD and TRBJ reference segments. The analysis was restricted to V-J combinations with a frequency above 0.0001, which together covered 99.2% of the repertoires. A TCS score was defined as the ratio between F50 (clonal expansion) and ExV (chaos), using BLOSUM62-based TCRdist between CDR3 peptides within each V-J. Welch's t-statistics and random forest reduced around 520 V-J features to some 14, which were used in a naive Bayes classifier (R e1071). Clones were called with MiXCR by TCRdb after fastp trimmed the public reads at Q25, and only in-frame beta chains were retained. Rows matching on CDR3 protein sequence are summarized as one entry with the most common DNA and genes. The authors' filters were not applied to this entry. In this sample the table shows 450,000 to 500,000 distinct CDR3 sequences, approximately 22% of which occur a single time. Under 55% of the sample is held by the ten biggest clonotypes.

As for this clonotype: Its specific antigen is unknown. No quality values exist for individual bases; no much larger clone is one base distant.

The germline V end is reduced by 0 bases and the J end by 4 bases; junction bases left unmatched: 15. Including cysteine and phenylalanine, the CDR3 has 19 amino acids. Solely the CDR3 DNA is kept, with 57 bases framed from the first base. CDR1 is given as MNHEY and CDR2 as SVGEGT, both from the germline V gene. Ophthalmopathy patients had moderately to severely active disease, Clinical Activity Score of at least 3, NOSPECS grade of at least 4, and duration under 3 months. Exclusion was applied to patients with uncontrolled infections, other autoimmune diseases, pregnancy or lactation. Diagnoses were based on clinical symptoms, serum thyroxine and TRAb, thyroid ultrasound and orbital computed tomography. PBMCs were separated from around 9.1 ml of fresh peripheral blood using Ficoll-Paque density gradient centrifugation. Trizol reagent was used to extract total RNA, and RNA quality was then checked on an Agilent 2100 Bioanalyzer.

The receptor was derived from a woman aged 65 to 85 with Graves' ophthalmopathy. The specimen was blood. The chain is assembled from TRBV6-2 or TRBV6-3 and TRBJ2-7; 10 bases in between match TRBD2. CDR3 region: CASSYSVRDSGRRIYEQYF. The nucleotide sequence reads TGTGCCAGCAGTTACTCGGTTCGAGATAGCGGGAGGAGGATTTACGAGCAGTACTTC.